The 12 T cell receptor beta chains listed next were all sequenced from one sample in a study of cytomegalovirus exposure and HLA in healthy donors. Sequencing used immunoSEQ multiplex PCR; TCRdb keeps in-frame clones, though not all of them. The sample carries roughly 200,000 clones, about 81% recorded once. The source material was PBMCs. The receptor set was obtained from a woman aged 25 to 39 in good health and CMV-seronegative.

This CDR3 is CASRSGNEKLFF. For the CDR3, the DNA is TGTGCCAGCAGGTCCGGGAATGAAAAACTGTTTTTT. This chain connects TRBV6-1 to TRBJ1-4; no clear D. V shed 6 bases and J shed 5 bases, with 7 bases lying between them. The CDR3 extends over 12 amino acids. Germline V gene sequence: CDR1 MNHNS, CDR2 SASEGT.

This chain joins TRBV27 and TRBJ2-5; 11 positions match TRBD2. CDR3 size: 16 residues. The ends lost 2 bases at V and 3 bases at J; junction bases unmatched: 5. Germline V lookup: CDR1 MNHEY, CDR2 SMNVEV (reference sequence). The CDR3 loop reads CASSLASGGSKETQYF. The CDR3, as DNA: TGTGCCAGCAGTTTAGCTAGCGGGGGGTCAAAAGAGACCCAGTACTTC.

This chain links TRBV4-2 with TRBJ1-1; 7 bases are shared with TRBD1. The V and J ends lost 4 bases and 1 base, in that order; junction bases with no gene match: 12. Germline V CDR1 and CDR2: LGHNA, YNFKEQ. The CDR3 has 17 residues. The CDR3 spells CASSLGGTGQQNTEAFF. The CDR3 bases are TGTGCCAGCAGCCTTGGGGGAACGGGACAGCAGAACACTGAAGCTTTCTTT.

The chain recombines TRBV9 with TRBJ1-1; D call uncertain. There are 14 residues in the CDR3. The germline V gene encodes CDR1 SGDLS and CDR2 YYNGEE. V lost 1 base to trimming and J lost 0 bases, with 7 bases between them. CDR3 sequence reads: CASSVTTVNTEAFF. The CDR3 nucleotides are TGTGCCAGCAGCGTAACAACCGTGAACACTGAAGCTTTCTTT.

CDR3 in DNA: TGTGCCAGCAGCCCGGGACTAGCGGGTCCCTACGAGCAGTACTTC. Its protein product is CASSPGLAGPYEQYF. V and J are TRBV7-3 and TRBJ2-7; TRBD2 matches 12 bases. The V gene's germline CDR1 is SGHTA and CDR2 FQGTGA. V lost 5 bases to trimming and J lost 2 bases; unmatched junction nucleotides: 4. CDR3 size: 15 residues.

This rearrangement joins TRBV19 to TRBJ1-4; D might be TRBD1 (6 bases). Germline V gene sequence: CDR1 LNHDA, CDR2 SQIVND (reference sequence). This CDR3 contains 16 residues. Between the trimmed V and J ends, which lost 5 bases and 8 bases, there was a span of 21 bases. In DNA, the CDR3 is TGTGCCAGTAGTCGGAGTAACAGGGTCGAGCGGGAAAAACTGTTTTTT. Residues: CASSRSNRVEREKLFF.

V and J are TRBV7-7 and TRBJ2-7; D possibly corresponds to TRBD1 (5 bases). There are 15 residues in the CDR3. CDR1 SSHAT and CDR2 FNYEAQ come from the germline V gene (reference sequence). V gave up 5 bases and J gave up 3 bases, with 17 bases separating them. The CDR3 DNA reads as TGTGCCAGCAGCCCATATGGGCAGGGAAGCTACGAGCAGTACTTC. Amino acids: CASSPYGQGSYEQYF.

The V and J genes are TRBV19 and TRBJ1-2; TRBD1 matches 9 bases. This CDR3 is 14 amino acids long. Germline values: CDR1 LNHDA, CDR2 SQIVND (reference sequence). Trimming at V came to 4 bases and at J to 6 bases, leaving 6 bases not matched to a gene. Here the CDR3 reads CASSTGTGFDGYTF. CDR3 bases: TGTGCCAGTAGTACCGGGACAGGGTTCGATGGCTACACCTTC.

This clone appeared a single time. The rearrangement links TRBV6-5 to TRBJ2-1, with 7 bases identical to TRBD1. Trimming at V came to 7 bases and at J to 8 bases, leaving 14 bases not matched to a gene. The CDR3 length is 15 residues. Per the germline V gene, CDR1 is MNHEY and CDR2 is SVGAGI. The CDR3 sequence is CASTIGTVPGHEQFF. CDR3 bases: TGTGCCAGCACCATAGGGACAGTCCCCGGGCATGAGCAGTTCTTC.

The rearrangement links TRBV6-6 to TRBJ1-4; D is perhaps TRBD1 (6 bases). Between the trimmed V and J ends, which lost 2 bases and 10 bases, there was a span of 14 bases. There are 14 residues in the CDR3. Germline V CDR1 and CDR2: MNHNY, SVGAGI (reference sequence). In DNA, the CDR3 is TGTGCCAGCAGTTACGATTCAGGGGATGGAAAACTGTTTTTT. Translated, it gives CASSYDSGDGKLFF.

The CDR3 bases are TGTGCCACCAGCAGAGCGCAGTACACTGAAGCTTTCTTT. Its translation is CATSRAQYTEAFF. V usage is TRBV15 and J usage is TRBJ1-1; D uncertain. The CDR3 is 13 amino acids. V lost 1 base, J lost 3 bases, and 6 bases lay in between. Per the germline V gene, CDR1 is LNHNV and CDR2 is YYDKDF (reference sequence).

The chain joins TRBV2 to TRBJ2-7; D is possibly TRBD1 (6 bases). The CDR3 is 13 amino acids. Between the trimmed V and J ends, which lost 5 bases and 5 bases, there was a span of 13 bases. In germline, CDR1 is SNHLY, CDR2 FYNNEI. DNA of the CDR3: TGTGCCAGCAGTAGACAGGTCCCCCACGAGCAGTACTTC. Translated, it gives CASSRQVPHEQYF.